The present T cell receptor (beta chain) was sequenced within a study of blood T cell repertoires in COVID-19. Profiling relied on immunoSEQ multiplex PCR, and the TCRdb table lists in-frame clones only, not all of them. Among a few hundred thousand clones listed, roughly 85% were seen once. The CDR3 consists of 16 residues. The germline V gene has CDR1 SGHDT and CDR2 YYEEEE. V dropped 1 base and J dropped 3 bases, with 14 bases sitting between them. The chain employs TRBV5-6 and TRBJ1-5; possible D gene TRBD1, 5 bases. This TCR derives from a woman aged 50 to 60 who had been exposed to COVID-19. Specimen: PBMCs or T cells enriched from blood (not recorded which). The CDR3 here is CASSLPPGGNNQPQHF. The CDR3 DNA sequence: TGTGCCAGCAGCTTGCCCCCCGGGGGTAACAATCAGCCCCAGCATTTT.